One and the same sample provided the 11 T cell receptor beta chains below, sequenced in a study of T cell repertoires in cytomegalovirus infection. TCRdb re-derived calls from the reads in MiXCR, one entry per CDR3 protein. In the table there are around 330,000 distinct CDR3 sequences, around a sixth of which are singletons. Specimen: PBMCs. The receptor source for this set is a human donor in good health (CMV status not recorded). Some clones in this sample may be carry-over from other donors' samples.

This clonotype was picked up many times. V and J are TRBV19 and TRBJ2-2; TRBD1 aligns across 7 bases. The ends lost 3 bases at V and 1 base at J; junction bases unmatched: 2. The CDR3 runs 15 residues. CDR1 and CDR2 from the germline V gene are LNHDA and SQIVND (reference sequence). The CDR3 DNA sequence: TGTGCCAGTAGTATGTGGACAGGGAACACCGGGGAGCTGTTTTTT. The encoded protein is CASSMWTGNTGELFF.

The sample holds a few counts of this clonotype. This chain connects TRBV20-1 to TRBJ2-5; D could derive from TRBD1 or TRBD2 (5 bases each). Looked up from germline, CDR1 is DFQATT and CDR2 is SNEGSKA (reference sequence). Deletions cut 4 bases from V and 5 bases from J, with 17 bases between. There are 14 residues in the CDR3. The CDR3, as DNA: TGCAGTGCTATATTGCGCCCGGGGCCCGAGACCCAGTACTTC. This encodes CSAILRPGPETQYF.

This clonotype has a count of ten or more. The rearrangement joins TRBV7-9 to TRBJ2-1; weak D call: TRBD2 (6 bases). V was shortened by 1 base and J by 9 bases, with 10 bases between the two germline ends. CDR1 and CDR2 from the germline V gene are SEHNR and FQNEAQ (reference sequence). The CDR3 is made up of 13 amino acids. CDR3 DNA sequence: TGTGCCAGCAGCTTAGTGGAGGGAGGTGAGCAGTTCTTC. The encoded protein is CASSLVEGGEQFF.

There are a few counts of this clonotype. The V and J genes are TRBV4-2 and TRBJ1-5; D remains ambiguous. This CDR3 is built from 13 residues. Germline-derived CDR1 and CDR2 are LGHNA and YNFKEQ. The germline V and J ends were trimmed by 1 base and 7 bases, with 8 bases remaining between them. CDR3 sequence: CASSQVVEQPQHF. CDR3 nucleotide sequence: TGTGCCAGCAGCCAAGTGGTTGAGCAGCCCCAGCATTTT.

A few counts support this clonotype. This chain links TRBV15 with TRBJ2-5; the match to TRBD2 covers 9 bases. The V and J ends lost 1 base and 5 bases, in that order; junction bases with no gene match: 11. Germline V CDR1 and CDR2: LNHNV, YYDKDF (reference sequence). The CDR3 is 17 amino acids. CDR3 sequence (DNA): TGTGCCACCAGCAGAGGTCCAGCGGGGGGCGGGCGGGAGACCCAGTACTTC. The encoded protein is CATSRGPAGGGRETQYF.

This clonotype showed up many times. This chain uses TRBV7-2 with TRBJ2-3; 11 nucleotides match TRBD2. V was clipped by 5 bases and J by 5 bases; unmatched bases: 3. The CDR3 is 14 residues long. In germline, CDR1 is SGHTA, CDR2 FQGNSA. The CDR3 DNA follows: TGTGCCAGCAGCCTTAGCGGGGGGGTAGATACGCAGTATTTT. Translated: CASSLSGGVDTQYF.

The chain carries TRBV25-1 and TRBJ2-3; 9 bases are a match to TRBD1. CDR3 size: 14 residues. J gave up 6 bases and V 2 bases, and 3 bases lay outside the gene matches. Germline V gene sequence: CDR1 MGHDK, CDR2 SYGVNS. CDR3 nucleotide sequence: TGTGCCAGCAGTGAAGCCGGGACAGGGGATACGCAGTATTTT. As protein: CASSEAGTGDTQYF.

V usage is TRBV18 and J usage is TRBJ2-3, with a weak D call TRBD2 (5 bases). The V gene lost 3 bases and the J gene lost 1 base, with 11 bases spanning the gap. CDR1 is KGHSH and CDR2 is LQKENI in the germline V gene. The CDR3 consists of 15 residues. CDR3 nucleotide sequence: TGTGCCAGCTCACCTTTTGGAGGCGGCACAGATACGCAGTATTTT. Translation gives CASSPFGGGTDTQYF.

This clonotype has at least ten counts. The chain is built from TRBV7-2 and TRBJ2-5, with 11 bases that match TRBD1. Losses at the gene ends were 5 bases for V and 5 bases for J; bases not matched to a gene: 7. The CDR3 length is 15 residues. In germline, CDR1 is SGHTA, CDR2 FQGNSA. CDR3 nucleotide sequence: TGTGCCAGCAGCCTGGACAGGGGGCGTTGGGAGACCCAGTACTTC. Its protein is CASSLDRGRWETQYF.

The J gene is TRBJ2-1, the V gene TRBV12-3 or TRBV12-4, with 7 nucleotides matching TRBD1. The V segment lost 4 bases and the J segment 7 bases; nucleotides outside the gene matches: 13. There are 16 residues in the CDR3. CDR3: CASSSLRGRWWNEQFF. In nucleotides, the CDR3 is TGTGCCAGCAGTTCATTGAGGGGGCGGTGGTGGAATGAGCAGTTCTTC.

The chain joins TRBV15 to TRBJ2-5; 7 bases line up with TRBD2. Germline V lookup: CDR1 LNHNV, CDR2 YYDKDF (reference sequence). The CDR3 has 14 residues. V shed 2 bases, J shed 2 bases, and the junction held 2 bases outside the gene matches. For the CDR3, the DNA is TGTGCCACCAGCAGAACTAGCGTACAAGAGACCCAGTACTTC. Translating it yields CATSRTSVQETQYF.